One sample yielded the 12 T cell receptor beta chains listed below, sequenced in a study of T cells in Graves' hyperthyroidism and ophthalmopathy. Amplified regions were TCR beta CDR3 sequences from RNA transcripts. The TCR CDR3 first-round RT-PCR relied on the HTBI primer set. From the multiplex PCR reads, TCRdb called clonotypes with MiXCR, one entry per CDR3 protein. The sample includes around 300,000 distinct CDR3 sequences, roughly 13% seen only once; the top ten take 7.9%. The sequenced material came from blood. The receptors here all came from a woman between 35 and 50 years old with Graves' hyperthyroidism.

This clonotype was seen repeatedly, ten times or more. The chain uses TRBV2 and TRBJ1-5; D uncertain. The length of the CDR3 is 14 residues. CDR1 is SNHLY, CDR2 FYNNEI, per germline. The V end was cut by 5 bases, the J end by 7 bases, with 15 bases between. The CDR3 DNA reads as TGTGCCAGCAGTAAAGAGTCTTCTATCCAGCCCCAGCATTTT. Amino acids: CASSKESSIQPQHF.

The chain recombines TRBV29-1 with TRBJ2-2, with D unresolved. Germline CDR1 reads SQVTM; CDR2 reads ANQGSEA. This CDR3 region has 14 residues. V was trimmed by 1 base and J by 0 bases, leaving 6 bases between them. The CDR3 spells CSVEGTSNTGELFF. In DNA, the CDR3 is TGCAGCGTTGAAGGGACCTCGAACACCGGGGAGCTGTTTTTT.

This clonotype has ten or more counts. The CDR3 DNA is TGTGCCAGCAGCTGGGGCGCCGGGACAGGGGGCGAGCAGTACTTC. It yields the protein CASSWGAGTGGEQYF. The chain links TRBV7-8 to TRBJ2-7; 11 positions agree with TRBD1. Germline V gives CDR1 SGHVS, CDR2 FQNEAQ. Trimming cost V 4 bases and J 6 bases; bases outside gene matches: 8. This CDR3 region has 15 residues.

At least ten counts were recorded for this clonotype. CDR3 in amino acids: CASSPGASTDTQYF. The CDR3, as DNA: TGTGCCAGCAGCCCAGGGGCTAGCACAGATACGCAGTATTTT. V usage is TRBV11-3 and J usage is TRBJ2-3, with D perhaps TRBD1 (6 bases). V was cut by 5 bases and J by 0 bases, with 9 bases left in between. CDR3 length: 14 residues. The V gene's germline CDR1 is SGHNT and CDR2 YENEEA.

A remark on this clonotype: One junction end disagrees with the germline gene, perhaps due to a read error. The rearrangement uses TRBV7-6 and TRBJ2-3, with 10 bases identical to TRBD2. The CDR3 has 16 amino acids. Germline V gives CDR1 SGHVS, CDR2 FNYEAQ. This chain's CDR3 is CASSLSSGRSTDTEYF. DNA for the CDR3: TGTGCCAGCAGCTTGAGTAGCGGGAGGAGCACAGATACGGAGTATTTT.

This clonotype was recorded many times. The CDR3 bases are TGTGCCAGCGGGACAGGGGAAGAAAAACTGTTTTTT. Its translation is CASGTGEEKLFF. The genes are TRBV2 and TRBJ1-4; 10 bases match TRBD1. Per germline, CDR1 SNHLY and CDR2 FYNNEI. The ends lost 8 bases at V and 8 bases at J; junction bases unmatched: 2. The CDR3 covers 12 residues.

In this sample, this clonotype turned up many times. CDR3 coding DNA: TGTGCCAGCACCCCGGGGGGGGCCTCATATTCCTACGAGCAGTACTTC. This translates into CASTPGGASYSYEQYF. This chain links TRBV28 with TRBJ2-7, with TRBD2 matching 8 bases. CDR1 is MDHEN and CDR2 is SYDVKM in the germline V gene. Trimming at V came to 7 bases and at J to 1 base, leaving 12 bases not matched to a gene. The CDR3 runs 16 residues.

A few counts support this clonotype. The chain recombines TRBV5-6 with TRBJ2-7; D call uncertain. This CDR3 is built from 14 residues. V lost 7 bases and J lost 2, with 16 bases in between. Germline-derived CDR1 and CDR2 are SGHDT and YYEEEE. The CDR3 DNA follows: TGTGCCAGCGCCTCCGAGCCTGGGCCCTACGAGCAGTACTTC. This gives the protein CASASEPGPYEQYF.

This clonotype was recorded many times. V gene TRBV12-3 or TRBV12-4 combines with J gene TRBJ2-3; TRBD1 might be the D (6 bases). The CDR3 sequence is 17 residues long. Trimming removed 0 bases from V and 8 bases from J, with 21 bases in between. CDR3 nucleotide sequence: TGTGCCAGCAGTTTAGCCGATCGGACAGAGCTTGGAGGTACGCAGTATTTT. It codes for CASSLADRTELGGTQYF.

The rearrangement uses TRBV5-6 and TRBJ2-2; 9 nucleotides match TRBD2. The V gene's germline CDR1 is SGHDT and CDR2 YYEEEE. The length of the CDR3 is 17 residues. V gave up 2 bases and J gave up 6 bases; unmatched junction bases: 11. The CDR3 bases are TGTGCCAGCAGCTTCGACGGAGCGGGAGGCGGGGCCGGGGAGCTGTTTTTT. Translating it yields CASSFDGAGGGAGELFF.

This clonotype was counted many times. The chain couples TRBV3-1 to TRBJ1-1; the D is unclear. Trimming cost V 3 bases and J 1 base, with 3 bases left between them. Germline values: CDR1 LGHDT, CDR2 YNNKEL (reference sequence). The CDR3 runs to 12 residues. CDR3 bases: TGTGCCAGCAGCCACGGGAACACTGAAGCTTTCTTT. The encoded protein is CASSHGNTEAFF. Drawing the rest from reference TRBV3-1 and TRBJ1-1, the complete variable domain is DTAVSQTPKYLVTQMGNDKSIKCEQNLGHDTMYWYKQDSKKFLKIMFSYNNKELIINETVPNRFSPKSPDKAHLNLHINSLELGDSAVYFCASSHGNTEAFFGQGTRLTVV.

At least ten counts were recorded for this clonotype. V usage is TRBV6-6 and J usage is TRBJ2-2, with D possibly TRBD1 on 6 matching bases. The CDR3 totals 15 residues. Looked up from germline, CDR1 is MNHNY and CDR2 is SVGAGI (reference sequence). With 2 bases removed from V and 4 bases from J, the gap between germline ends came to 11 bases. The CDR3 DNA sequence: TGTGCCAGCAGTTACACGTCAGGGGCCACCGGGGAGCTGTTTTTT. Its translation is CASSYTSGATGELFF.